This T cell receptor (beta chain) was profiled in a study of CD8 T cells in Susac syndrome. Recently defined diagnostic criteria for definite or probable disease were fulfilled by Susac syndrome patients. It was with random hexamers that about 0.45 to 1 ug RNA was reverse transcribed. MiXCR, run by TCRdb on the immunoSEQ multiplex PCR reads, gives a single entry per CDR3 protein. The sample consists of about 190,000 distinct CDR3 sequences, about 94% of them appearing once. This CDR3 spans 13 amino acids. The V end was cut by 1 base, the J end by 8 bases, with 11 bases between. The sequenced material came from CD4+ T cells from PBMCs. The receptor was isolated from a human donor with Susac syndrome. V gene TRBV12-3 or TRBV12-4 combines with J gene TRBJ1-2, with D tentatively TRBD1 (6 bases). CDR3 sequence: CASSLEQGFGYTF. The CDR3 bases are TGTGCCAGCAGTTTAGAACAGGGATTCGGCTACACCTTC.